A selection of T cell receptor beta chains follows, all from one sample in a study of early T cells in non-severe SARS-CoV-2 infection. TCRdb recomputed calls from the 5' RACE reads with MiXCR, one row per CDR3 protein. The data contain roughly 80,000 distinct CDR3 sequences, around 11% of them singletons. Sequences were derived from whole blood, sampled at baseline. These receptors came from an adult who was a healthcare worker with PCR-confirmed SARS-CoV-2 infection or an uninfected control (not recorded which). Both conserved end residues are part of each CDR3.

v_call cdr3_aa
TRBV6-2/TRBV6-3 CASRTRGGGSYNEQFF
TRBV7-3 CASSDSPNTEAFF
TRBV29-1 CSFLPPSLYNEQFF
TRBV2 CASSEAGQLSYEQYF
TRBV10-1 CASSGNLNTEAFF
TRBV11-1 CASSQDSYGYTF
TRBV27 CASSLRQGVNYGYTF
TRBV21-1 CASSYNSGDSYEQYF
TRBV6-5 CASRSLVGETQYF
TRBV6-2/TRBV6-3 CASSYSQETSYEQYF
TRBV29-1 CSVTTGRAPYEQYF
TRBV10-1 CASSESSGGTPPQFF
TRBV20-1 CSASGGVGYTF
TRBV7-2 CASSLRPLAAQFF
TRBV2 CASSGLAGGPYEQYF
TRBV7-3 CASSLAGGANTGELFF
TRBV7-9 CASSLRGGGKETQYF
TRBV7-2 CASSFHGRYQPQHF
TRBV12-3/TRBV12-4 CASSFWTGGTEAFF
TRBV29-1 CSVEKTAYEQYF
TRBV16 CASSRLTGGSYEQYF
TRBV11-2 CASSLAAGELFF
TRBV11-2 CASSLVVSGGPNTGELFF
TRBV29-1 CSMTYANTGELFF
TRBV5-5 CASSSGQPLREQYF
TRBV29-1 CSVEGQGNEQYF
TRBV29-1 CSVSDFSALSQHLAKNIQYF
TRBV6-2/TRBV6-3 CASREQGTTDTQYF
TRBV3-1 CASSQDLGLAKNIQYF
TRBV5-1 CASSPGRGSNQPQHF
TRBV28 CASSFRGSQPQHF
TRBV6-6 CASSPNTDTQYF